These 11 T cell receptor beta chains came from one sample sequenced in a study of CD8 T cells in ankylosing spondylitis. Antigens for these TCRs are unknown. TCRdb re-called the 5' RACE reads through MiXCR, storing one row per CDR3 protein. The data show roughly 450,000 distinct CDR3 sequences, roughly 26% seen once. Study conclusions and caveats: There was a TCR beta motif, made of fewer than 10 highly homologous variants, that appeared characteristic of ankylosing spondylitis blood.

The sequenced sample consisted of blood, either unsorted or a sorted T cell fraction (not recorded which). Every receptor here comes from a male donor with ankylosing spondylitis.

This clonotype was observed a single time. CDR3: CASSQFDEQFF. Here the CDR3 DNA reads TGTGCCAGCAGCCAATTCGATGAGCAGTTCTTC. The chain has TRBV3-1 and TRBJ2-1; D not certain. Germline CDR1 is LGHDT and CDR2 is YNNKEL (reference sequence). V was trimmed by 2 bases and J by 8 bases, leaving 4 bases between them. CDR3 size: 11 residues.

The J gene is TRBJ2-3, the V gene TRBV11-2; D may be TRBD1 (6 bases). Germline V CDR1 and CDR2: SGHAT, FQNNGV. Between the trimmed V and J ends, which lost 7 bases and 5 bases, there was a span of 10 bases. The CDR3 is made up of 12 amino acids. The CDR3: CASTIRGDTQYF. CDR3 nucleotides: TGTGCCAGCACCATCAGGGGAGATACGCAGTATTTT.

This rearrangement joins TRBV6-1 to TRBJ2-7; TRBD1 aligns across 10 bases. The CDR3 spans 15 residues. With V trimmed by 1 base and J by 4 bases, 4 bases remained unmatched. Germline assignment: CDR1 MNHNS and CDR2 SASEGT. The CDR3 DNA reads as TGTGCCAGCAGTGAAGGAGGGACAGGGGTGTACGAGCAGTACTTC. Translating gives CASSEGGTGVYEQYF.

This rearrangement joins TRBV4-1 to TRBJ2-7; D assignment may be TRBD1 or TRBD2 (5 bases each). Germline CDR1 reads MGHRA; CDR2 reads YSYEKL. CDR3 length equals 15 residues. V was trimmed by 3 bases and J by 0 bases, leaving 12 bases between them. CDR3 sequence: CASSQNAGSSYEQYV. CDR3 DNA: TGCGCCAGCAGCCAGAACGCAGGGAGCTCCTACGAGCAGTACGTC.

In this sample, this clonotype turned up a few times. V usage is TRBV5-1 and J usage is TRBJ2-2, with TRBD1 identical over 10 bases. The CDR3 spans 16 residues. J was trimmed by 7 bases and V by 5 bases; bases with no gene match: 11. The germline CDR1 and CDR2 sequences are SGHRS and YFSETQ. The CDR3 region has the DNA TGCGCCAGCAGTGTCGCCGGGACAGGGGTTGTCGGGGAGCTGTTTTTT. This gives the protein CASSVAGTGVVGELFF.

The chain links TRBV7-2 to TRBJ2-7; TRBD2 matches 13 bases. Germline values: CDR1 SGHTA, CDR2 FQGNSA. V shed 5 bases, J shed 6 bases, and the junction held 7 bases outside the gene matches. CDR3 size: 15 residues. The CDR3 DNA reads TGTGCCAGCAGCACAAGGACTAGCGGGAGTCCCGAGCAGTACTTC. Its protein is CASSTRTSGSPEQYF.

In its sample, this clonotype was seen a few times. V is TRBV12-3 or TRBV12-4 and J is TRBJ1-2; no reliable D call. CDR3 length equals 12 residues. The V end lost 5 bases, the J end lost 7 bases, and 11 bases lay between the germline ends. The CDR3 is CASSPHLSGYTF. Written as DNA, the CDR3 is TGTGCCAGCAGTCCCCATTTGAGTGGCTACACCTTC.

This clonotype was seen only a few times. V is TRBV7-2 and J is TRBJ2-3; TRBD1 or TRBD2 may be the D gene (5 bases each). The V gene's germline CDR1 is SGHTA and CDR2 FQGNSA. This CDR3 has 14 residues. The germline V and J ends were trimmed by 1 base and 5 bases, with 10 bases remaining between them. CDR3 sequence: CASSLDGTGDTQYF. CDR3 nucleotides: TGTGCCAGCAGCTTAGACGGGACGGGAGATACGCAGTATTTT. The variable domain in full, completed from reference TRBV7-2 and TRBJ2-3, reads GAGVSQSPSNKVTEKGKDVELRCDPISGHTALYWYRQSLGQGLEFLIYFQGNSAPDKSGLPSDRFSAERTGGSVSTLTIQRTQQEDSAVYLCASSLDGTGDTQYFGPGTRLTVL.

This rearrangement joins TRBV12-3 or TRBV12-4 to TRBJ1-6; possible D gene TRBD1, 5 bases. Trimming shortened V by 1 base and J by 9 bases, and 10 bases separated the two germline ends. The CDR3 sequence is 14 residues long. This CDR3 is CASSLGEGTSPLHF. The CDR3 nucleotides read TGTGCCAGCAGTTTAGGGGAGGGGACTTCACCCCTCCACTTT.

The chain has TRBV12-3 or TRBV12-4 and TRBJ2-5; D possibly matches TRBD1 or TRBD2 (5 bases each). V lost 5 bases and J lost 5, with 18 bases in between. The CDR3 covers 15 residues. CDR3: CASSISGAGGETQYF. CDR3 nucleotides: TGTGCCAGCAGTATCTCCGGGGCCGGAGGTGAGACCCAGTACTTC.

J is TRBJ1-2 and V is TRBV15; D unclear. This CDR3 comprises 14 residues. V lost 5 bases and J lost 8, with 18 bases in between. CDR1 and CDR2 (germline): LNHNV, YYDKDF (reference sequence). The CDR3 DNA follows: TGTGCCACCAGCCGACCGAGCTCCCCCGGGGGCTACACCTTC. This translates into CATSRPSSPGGYTF.